A selection of T cell receptor beta chains follows, all from one sample in a study of molecular identifiers for immune sequencing clone quantification. TCRdb analysed the PCR reads with MiXCR anew, one entry per CDR3 protein. The sample includes roughly 630,000 distinct CDR3 sequences, 25% seen only once; the top ten take roughly 0.83%. Sequenced input: naive CD8+ T cells from blood, with Jurkat cell RNA spiked in. These receptors all stem from a human donor in good health. Some libraries in this study had Jurkat cell RNA spiked in. CDR3s include the opening cysteine and the closing phenylalanine or tryptophan. D genes are given only for firm matches. Clone size is shown for a subset of rows, as once, few, many or a class of expanded clone.

many	NA	TRBJ2-7	TRBV29-1	CSVLGQSVDEQYF	TGCAGCGTCCTCGGACAGTCGGTGGACGAGCAGTACTTC
many	TRBD2	TRBJ2-1	TRBV15	CAIRGLAGGTPPNNEQFF	TGTGCCATCCGGGGACTAGCGGGAGGCACACCACCAAACAATGAGCAGTTCTTC
many	NA	TRBJ2-3	TRBV29-1	CSVAQGASTDTQYF	TGCAGCGTTGCCCAGGGCGCTAGCACAGATACGCAGTATTTT
many	TRBD2	TRBJ2-3	TRBV6-5	CASSYGIAGGPGDTQYF	TGTGCCAGCAGTTACGGAATAGCGGGGGGGCCGGGAGATACGCAGTATTTT
few	TRBD1	TRBJ1-2	TRBV4-3	CASSQGQTGLYGYTF	TGCGCCAGCAGCCAAGGTCAGACAGGGCTGTATGGCTACACCTTC
NA	NA	TRBJ1-1	TRBV20-1	CSARAGYENTEAFF	TGCAGTGCTAGAGCGGGATATGAAAACACTGAAGCTTTCTTT
few	NA	TRBJ2-7	TRBV27	CASSIYPSGKNYF	TGTGCCAGCAGTATTTACCCGTCTGGGAAAAACTACTTC
few	TRBD2	TRBJ2-7	TRBV14	CASSQTGTSYGYEQYF	TGTGCCAGCAGCCAAACCGGGACTAGCTATGGGTACGAGCAGTACTTC
few	TRBD2	TRBJ2-2	TRBV7-2	CASSEPSGGAGELFF	TGTGCCAGCAGCGAACCTAGCGGGGGGGCCGGGGAGCTGTTTTTT
NA	NA	TRBJ2-3	TRBV28	CASSLWGESTDTQYF	TGTGCCAGCAGTTTATGGGGTGAGAGCACAGATACGCAGTATTTT
few	NA	TRBJ2-1	TRBV7-9	CASSLPASNEQFF	TGTGCCAGCAGCTTACCTGCTTCAAATGAGCAGTTCTTC
NA	NA	TRBJ1-1	TRBV6-2/TRBV6-3	CASSYDASMGAFF	TGTGCCAGCAGTTACGACGCCTCGATGGGAGCTTTCTTT
many	NA	TRBJ1-2	TRBV5-1	CASSFKEGSYGYTF	TGCGCCAGCAGCTTCAAGGAAGGGAGCTATGGCTACACCTTC
few	NA	TRBJ2-3	TRBV7-9	CASSLTWDSGTDTQYF	TGTGCCAGCAGCTTGACCTGGGACTCGGGCACAGATACGCAGTATTTT
NA	NA	TRBJ1-5	TRBV19	CASGINTPPRQPQHF	TGTGCCAGTGGTATAAACACCCCCCCAAGGCAGCCCCAGCATTTT
NA	NA	TRBJ1-5	TRBV21-1	CARSKNQGAGNQPQHF	TGTGCCCGCAGCAAAAACCAGGGGGCTGGCAATCAGCCCCAGCATTTT
NA	TRBD2	TRBJ2-7	TRBV12-3/TRBV12-4	CASSSLRPDLAGSSYEQYF	TGTGCCAGCAGTTCCTTACGACCGGATTTAGCGGGGAGCTCCTACGAGCAGTACTTC
NA	TRBD1	TRBJ1-4	TRBV16	CASSPSGQATNEKLFF	TGTGCCAGCAGCCCATCTGGACAGGCAACTAATGAAAAACTGTTTTTT
many	NA	TRBJ2-7	TRBV27	CASSLGERYEQYF	TGTGCCAGCAGTCTAGGGGAGAGGTACGAGCAGTACTTC
few	NA	TRBJ2-3	TRBV6-5	CASSYSSGYTDTQYF	TGTGCCAGCAGTTACTCTAGCGGATACACAGATACGCAGTATTTT
many	NA	TRBJ2-3	TRBV28	CASSLEVTTDTQYF	TGTGCCAGCAGTTTAGAGGTTACCACAGATACGCAGTATTTT
NA	TRBD1	TRBJ1-5	TRBV12-3/TRBV12-4	CASSLFGTGGLSNQPQHF	TGTGCCAGCAGTTTATTCGGGACAGGGGGCCTGAGTAATCAGCCCCAGCATTTT
NA	NA	TRBJ2-3	TRBV20-1	CSARTTGGDWGIHGTQYF	TGCAGTGCTAGAACAACAGGAGGAGATTGGGGGATTCATGGTACGCAGTATTTT
few	NA	TRBJ1-5	TRBV9	CASSAEGIGQPQHF	TGTGCCAGCAGCGCAGAGGGGATCGGTCAGCCCCAGCATTTT
many	NA	TRBJ2-6	TRBV12-3/TRBV12-4	CASSFLSLAAPSGANVLTF	TGTGCCAGCAGTTTCTTATCTCTTGCAGCCCCCTCTGGGGCCAACGTCCTGACTTTC
many	NA	TRBJ2-7	TRBV5-1	CASSPDGSYEQYF	TGCGCCAGCAGTCCGGACGGATCCTACGAGCAGTACTTC